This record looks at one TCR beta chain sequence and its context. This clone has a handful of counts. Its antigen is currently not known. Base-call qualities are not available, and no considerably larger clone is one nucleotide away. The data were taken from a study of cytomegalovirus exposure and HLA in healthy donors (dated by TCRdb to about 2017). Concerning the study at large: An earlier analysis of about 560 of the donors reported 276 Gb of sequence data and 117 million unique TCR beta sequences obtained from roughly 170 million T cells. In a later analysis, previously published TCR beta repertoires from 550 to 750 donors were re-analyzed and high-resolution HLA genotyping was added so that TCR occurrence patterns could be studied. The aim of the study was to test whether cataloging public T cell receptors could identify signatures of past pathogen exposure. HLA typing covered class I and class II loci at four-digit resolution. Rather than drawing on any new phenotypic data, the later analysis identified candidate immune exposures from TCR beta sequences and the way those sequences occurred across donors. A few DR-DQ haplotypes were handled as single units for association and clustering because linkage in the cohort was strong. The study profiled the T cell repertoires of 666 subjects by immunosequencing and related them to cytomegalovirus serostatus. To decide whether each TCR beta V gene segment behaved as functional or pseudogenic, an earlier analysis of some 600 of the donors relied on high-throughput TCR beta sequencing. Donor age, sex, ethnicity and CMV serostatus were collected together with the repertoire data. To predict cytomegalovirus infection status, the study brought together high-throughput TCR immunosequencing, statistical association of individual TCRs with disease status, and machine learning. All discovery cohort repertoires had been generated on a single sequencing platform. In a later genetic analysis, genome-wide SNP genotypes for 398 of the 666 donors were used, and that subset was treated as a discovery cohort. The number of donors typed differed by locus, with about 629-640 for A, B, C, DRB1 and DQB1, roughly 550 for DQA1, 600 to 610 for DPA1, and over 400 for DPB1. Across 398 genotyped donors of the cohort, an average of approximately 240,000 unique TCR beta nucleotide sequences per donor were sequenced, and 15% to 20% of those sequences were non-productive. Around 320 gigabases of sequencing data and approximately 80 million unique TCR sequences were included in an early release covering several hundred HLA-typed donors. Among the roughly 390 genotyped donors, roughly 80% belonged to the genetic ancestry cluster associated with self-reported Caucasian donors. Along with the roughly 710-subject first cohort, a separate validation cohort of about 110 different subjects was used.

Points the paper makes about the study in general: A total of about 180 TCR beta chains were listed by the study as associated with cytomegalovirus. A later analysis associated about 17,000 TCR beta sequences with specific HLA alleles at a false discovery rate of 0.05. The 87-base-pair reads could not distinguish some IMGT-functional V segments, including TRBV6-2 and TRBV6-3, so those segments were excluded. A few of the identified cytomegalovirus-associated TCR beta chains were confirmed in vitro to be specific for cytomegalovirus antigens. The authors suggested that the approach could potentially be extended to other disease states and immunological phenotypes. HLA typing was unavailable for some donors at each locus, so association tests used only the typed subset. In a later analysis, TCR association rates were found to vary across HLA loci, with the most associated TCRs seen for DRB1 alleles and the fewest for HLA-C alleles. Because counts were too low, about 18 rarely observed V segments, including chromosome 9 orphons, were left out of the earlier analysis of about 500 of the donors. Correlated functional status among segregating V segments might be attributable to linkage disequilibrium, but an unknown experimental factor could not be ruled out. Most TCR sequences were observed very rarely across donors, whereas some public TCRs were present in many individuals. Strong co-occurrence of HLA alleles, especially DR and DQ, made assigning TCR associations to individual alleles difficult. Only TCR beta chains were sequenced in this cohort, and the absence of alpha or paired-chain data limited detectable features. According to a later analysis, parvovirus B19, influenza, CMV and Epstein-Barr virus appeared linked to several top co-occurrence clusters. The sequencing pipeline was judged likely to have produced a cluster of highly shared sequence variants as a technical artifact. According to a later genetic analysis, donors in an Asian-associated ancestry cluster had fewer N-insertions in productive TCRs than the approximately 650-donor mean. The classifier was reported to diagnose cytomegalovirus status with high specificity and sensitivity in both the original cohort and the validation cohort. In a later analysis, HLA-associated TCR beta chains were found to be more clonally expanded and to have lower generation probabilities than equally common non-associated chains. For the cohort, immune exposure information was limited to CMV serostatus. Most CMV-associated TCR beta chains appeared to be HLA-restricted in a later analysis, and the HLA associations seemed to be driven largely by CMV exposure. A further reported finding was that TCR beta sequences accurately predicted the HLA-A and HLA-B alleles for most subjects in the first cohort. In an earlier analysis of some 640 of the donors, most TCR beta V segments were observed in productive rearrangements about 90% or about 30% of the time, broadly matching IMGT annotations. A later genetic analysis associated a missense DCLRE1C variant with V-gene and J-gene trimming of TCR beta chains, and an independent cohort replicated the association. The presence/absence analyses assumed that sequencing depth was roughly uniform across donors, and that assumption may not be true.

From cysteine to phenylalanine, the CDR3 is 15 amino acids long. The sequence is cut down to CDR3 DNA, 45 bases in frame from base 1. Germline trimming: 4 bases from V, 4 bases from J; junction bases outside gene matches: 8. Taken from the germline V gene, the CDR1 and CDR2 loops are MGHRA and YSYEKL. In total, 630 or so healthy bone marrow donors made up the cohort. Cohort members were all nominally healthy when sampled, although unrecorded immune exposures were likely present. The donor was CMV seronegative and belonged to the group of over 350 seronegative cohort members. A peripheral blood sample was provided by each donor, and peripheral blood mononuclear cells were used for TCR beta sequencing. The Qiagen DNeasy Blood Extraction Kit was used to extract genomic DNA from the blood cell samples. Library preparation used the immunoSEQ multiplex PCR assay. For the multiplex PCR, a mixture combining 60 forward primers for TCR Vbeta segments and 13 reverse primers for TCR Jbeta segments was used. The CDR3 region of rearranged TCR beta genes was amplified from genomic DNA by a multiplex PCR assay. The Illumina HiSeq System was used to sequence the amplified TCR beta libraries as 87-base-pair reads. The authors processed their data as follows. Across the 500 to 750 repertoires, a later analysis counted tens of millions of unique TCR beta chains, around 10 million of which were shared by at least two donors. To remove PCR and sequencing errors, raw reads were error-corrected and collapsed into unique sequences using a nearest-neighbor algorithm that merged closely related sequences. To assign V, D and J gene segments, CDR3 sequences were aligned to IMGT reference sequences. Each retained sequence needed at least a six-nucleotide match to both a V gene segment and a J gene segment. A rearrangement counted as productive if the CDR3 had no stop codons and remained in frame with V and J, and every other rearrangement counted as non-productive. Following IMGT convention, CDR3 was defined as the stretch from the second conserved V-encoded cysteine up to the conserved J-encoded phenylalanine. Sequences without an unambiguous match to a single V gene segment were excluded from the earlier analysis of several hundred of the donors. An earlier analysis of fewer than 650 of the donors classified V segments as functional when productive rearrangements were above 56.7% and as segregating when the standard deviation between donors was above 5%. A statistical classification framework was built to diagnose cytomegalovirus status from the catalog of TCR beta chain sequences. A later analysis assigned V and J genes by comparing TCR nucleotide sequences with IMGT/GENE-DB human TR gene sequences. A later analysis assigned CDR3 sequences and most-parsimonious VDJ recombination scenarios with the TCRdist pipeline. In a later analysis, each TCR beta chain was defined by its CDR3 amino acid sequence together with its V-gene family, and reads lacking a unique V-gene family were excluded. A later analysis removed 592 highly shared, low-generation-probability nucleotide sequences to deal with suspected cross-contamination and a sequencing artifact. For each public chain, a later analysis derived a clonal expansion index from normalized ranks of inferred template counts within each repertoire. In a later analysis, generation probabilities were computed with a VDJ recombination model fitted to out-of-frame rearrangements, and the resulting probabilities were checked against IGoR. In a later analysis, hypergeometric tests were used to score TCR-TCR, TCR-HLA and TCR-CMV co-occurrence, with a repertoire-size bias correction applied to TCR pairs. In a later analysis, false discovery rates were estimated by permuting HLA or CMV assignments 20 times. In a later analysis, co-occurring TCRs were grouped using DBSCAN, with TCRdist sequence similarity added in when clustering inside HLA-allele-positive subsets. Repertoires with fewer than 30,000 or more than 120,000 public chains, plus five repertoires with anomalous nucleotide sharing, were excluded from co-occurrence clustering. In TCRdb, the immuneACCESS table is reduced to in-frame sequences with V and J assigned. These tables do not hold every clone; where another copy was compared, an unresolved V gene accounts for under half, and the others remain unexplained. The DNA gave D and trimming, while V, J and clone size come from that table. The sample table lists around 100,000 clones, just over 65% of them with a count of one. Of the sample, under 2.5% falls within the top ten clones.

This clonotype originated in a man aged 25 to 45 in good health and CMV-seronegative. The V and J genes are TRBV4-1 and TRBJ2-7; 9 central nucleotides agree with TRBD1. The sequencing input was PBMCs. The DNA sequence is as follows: TGCGCCAGCAGCCGAGAAAACAGGGGGCTGTACGAGCAGTACTTC. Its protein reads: CASSRENRGLYEQYF.